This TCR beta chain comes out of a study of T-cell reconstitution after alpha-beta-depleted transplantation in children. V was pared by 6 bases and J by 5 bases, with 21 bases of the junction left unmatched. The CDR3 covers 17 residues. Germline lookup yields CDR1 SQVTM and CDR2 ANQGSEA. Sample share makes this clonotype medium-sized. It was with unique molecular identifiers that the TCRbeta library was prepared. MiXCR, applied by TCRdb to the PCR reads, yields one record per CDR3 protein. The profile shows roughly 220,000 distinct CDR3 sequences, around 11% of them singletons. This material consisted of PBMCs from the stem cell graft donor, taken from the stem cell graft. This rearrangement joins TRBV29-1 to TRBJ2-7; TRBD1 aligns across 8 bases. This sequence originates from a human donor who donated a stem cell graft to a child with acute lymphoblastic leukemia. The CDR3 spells CSVLGTGPGGIRHEQYF. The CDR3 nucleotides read TGCAGCGTATTGGGGACGGGCCCAGGGGGCATTCGGCACGAGCAGTACTTC.